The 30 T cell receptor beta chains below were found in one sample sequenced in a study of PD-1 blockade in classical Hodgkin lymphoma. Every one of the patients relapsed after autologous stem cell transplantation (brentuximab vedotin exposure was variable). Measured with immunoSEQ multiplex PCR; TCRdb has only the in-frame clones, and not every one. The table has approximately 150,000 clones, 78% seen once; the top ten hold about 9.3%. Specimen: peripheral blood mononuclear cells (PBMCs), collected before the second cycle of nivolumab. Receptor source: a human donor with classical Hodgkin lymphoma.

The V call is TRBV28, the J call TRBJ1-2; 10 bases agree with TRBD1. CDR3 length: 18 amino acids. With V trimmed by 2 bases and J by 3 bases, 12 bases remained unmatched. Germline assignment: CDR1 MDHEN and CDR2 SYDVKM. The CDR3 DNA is TGTGCCAGCAGTTTACAGGGAGACAGGGGGCTTTTAGACTATGGCTACACCTTC. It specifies CASSLQGDRGLLDYGYTF.

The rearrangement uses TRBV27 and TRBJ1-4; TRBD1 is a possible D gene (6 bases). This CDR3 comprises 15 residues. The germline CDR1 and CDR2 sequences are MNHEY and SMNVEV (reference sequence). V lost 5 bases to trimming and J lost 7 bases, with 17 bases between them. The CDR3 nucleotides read TGTGCCAGCAGTCCCCTGGACAGAGTTGCTGAAAAACTGTTTTTT. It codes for CASSPLDRVAEKLFF.

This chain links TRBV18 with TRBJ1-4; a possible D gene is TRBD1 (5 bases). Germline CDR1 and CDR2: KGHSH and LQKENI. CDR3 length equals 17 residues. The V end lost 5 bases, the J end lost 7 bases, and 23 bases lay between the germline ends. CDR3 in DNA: TGTGCCAGCTCAGCCTCGCCGGGACTCAAGAGGGGTGAAAAACTGTTTTTT. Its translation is CASSASPGLKRGEKLFF.

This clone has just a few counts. Here the CDR3 DNA reads TGTGCCAGCAGGCTAGACAGGGGCGGTGGCTACACCTTC. Protein product: CASRLDRGGGYTF. The rearrangement joins TRBV5-4 to TRBJ1-2; TRBD1 aligns across 8 bases. CDR3 length: 13 residues. Germline V gene lookup returns CDR1 SGHNT and CDR2 YYREEE (reference sequence). V trimming: 5 bases; J trimming: 7 bases; junction bases outside the gene matches: 7.

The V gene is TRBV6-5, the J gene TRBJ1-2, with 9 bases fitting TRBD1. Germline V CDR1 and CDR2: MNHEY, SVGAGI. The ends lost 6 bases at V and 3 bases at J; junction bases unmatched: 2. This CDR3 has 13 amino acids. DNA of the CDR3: TGTGCCAGCAGAGGGACAGGGTACTATGGCTACACCTTC. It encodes CASRGTGYYGYTF.

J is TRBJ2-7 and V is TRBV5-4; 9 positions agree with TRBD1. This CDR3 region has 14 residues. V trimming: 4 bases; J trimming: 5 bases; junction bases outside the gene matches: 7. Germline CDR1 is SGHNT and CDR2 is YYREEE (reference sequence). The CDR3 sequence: CASSVQGAKDEQYF. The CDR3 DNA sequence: TGTGCCAGCAGCGTACAGGGGGCGAAGGACGAGCAGTACTTC.

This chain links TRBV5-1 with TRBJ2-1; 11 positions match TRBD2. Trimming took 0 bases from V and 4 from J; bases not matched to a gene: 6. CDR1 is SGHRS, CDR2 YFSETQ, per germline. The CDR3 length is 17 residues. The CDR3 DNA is TGCGCCAGCAGCTTGGCCCCCCTAGCGGGGGGTTACAATGAGCAGTTCTTC. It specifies CASSLAPLAGGYNEQFF.

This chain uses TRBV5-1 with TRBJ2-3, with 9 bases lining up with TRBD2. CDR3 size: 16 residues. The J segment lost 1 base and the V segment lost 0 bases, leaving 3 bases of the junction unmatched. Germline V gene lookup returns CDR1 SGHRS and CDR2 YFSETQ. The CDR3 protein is CASSLAVAGGTDTQYF. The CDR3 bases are TGCGCCAGCAGCTTGGCCGTAGCGGGGGGCACAGATACGCAGTATTTT. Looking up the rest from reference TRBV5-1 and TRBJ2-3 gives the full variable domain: KAGVTQTPRYLIKTRGQQVTLSCSPISGHRSVSWYQQTPGQGLQFLFEYFSETQRNKGNFPGRFSGRQFSNSRSEMNVSTLELGDSALYLCASSLAVAGGTDTQYFGPGTRLTVL.

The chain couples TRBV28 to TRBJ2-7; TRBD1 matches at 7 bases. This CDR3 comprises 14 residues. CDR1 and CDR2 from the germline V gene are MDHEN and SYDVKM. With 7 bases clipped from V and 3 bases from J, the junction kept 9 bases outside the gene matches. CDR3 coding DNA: TGTGCCAGCACTTCCCCAGACAGGGACTACGAGCAGTACTTC. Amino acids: CASTSPDRDYEQYF.

The CDR3 loop is CASTSEGYNEQFF. CDR3 nucleotides: TGTGCCAGCACTTCGGAGGGCTACAATGAGCAGTTCTTC. The V and J genes are TRBV28 and TRBJ2-1; a possible D gene is TRBD2 (6 bases). The CDR3 extends over 13 amino acids. Germline-derived CDR1 and CDR2 are MDHEN and SYDVKM. Trimming removed 7 bases at V and 3 bases at J, with 10 bases between. The variable domain in full, with the rest retrieved from reference TRBV28 and TRBJ2-1, is DVKVTQSSRYLVKRTGEKVFLECVQDMDHENMFWYRQDPGLGLRLIYFSYDVKMKEKGDIPEGYSVSREKKERFSLILESASTNQTSMYLCASTSEGYNEQFFGPGTRLTVL.

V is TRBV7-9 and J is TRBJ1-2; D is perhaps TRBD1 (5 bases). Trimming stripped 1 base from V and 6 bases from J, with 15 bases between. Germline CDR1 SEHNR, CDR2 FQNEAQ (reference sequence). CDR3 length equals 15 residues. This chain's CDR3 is CASSLGAGLSDGYTF. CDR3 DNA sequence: TGTGCCAGCAGCTTAGGCGCAGGGTTGAGTGATGGCTACACCTTC.

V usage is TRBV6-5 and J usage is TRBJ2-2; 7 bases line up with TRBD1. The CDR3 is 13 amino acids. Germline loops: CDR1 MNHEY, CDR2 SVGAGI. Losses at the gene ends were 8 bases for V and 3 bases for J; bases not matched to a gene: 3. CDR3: CASSDRDTGELFF. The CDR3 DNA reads TGTGCCAGCTCTGACAGGGACACCGGGGAGCTGTTTTTT.

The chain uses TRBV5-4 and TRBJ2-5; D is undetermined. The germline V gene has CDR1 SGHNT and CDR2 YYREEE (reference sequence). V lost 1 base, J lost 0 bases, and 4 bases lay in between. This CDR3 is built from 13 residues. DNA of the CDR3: TGTGCCAGCAGCTTGTATTACCAAGAGACCCAGTACTTC. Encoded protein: CASSLYYQETQYF.

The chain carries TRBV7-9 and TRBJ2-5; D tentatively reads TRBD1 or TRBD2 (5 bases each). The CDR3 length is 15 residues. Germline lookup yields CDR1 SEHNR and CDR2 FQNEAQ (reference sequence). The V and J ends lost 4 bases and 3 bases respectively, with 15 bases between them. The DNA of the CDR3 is TGTGCCAGCAGCTCGCTAACGGGGACCAAAGAGACCCAGTACTTC. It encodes CASSSLTGTKETQYF. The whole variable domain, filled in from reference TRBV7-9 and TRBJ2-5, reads DTGVSQNPRHKITKRGQNVTFRCDPISEHNRLYWYRQTLGQGPEFLTYFQNEAQLEKSRLLSDRFSAERPKGSFSTLEIQRTEQGDSAMYLCASSSLTGTKETQYFGPGTRLLVL.

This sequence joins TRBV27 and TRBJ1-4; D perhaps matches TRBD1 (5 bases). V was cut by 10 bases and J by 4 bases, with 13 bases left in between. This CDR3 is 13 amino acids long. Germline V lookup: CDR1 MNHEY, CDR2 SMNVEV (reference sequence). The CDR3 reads CATRGRGNEKLFF. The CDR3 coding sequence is TGTGCCACGAGGGGCCGGGGTAATGAAAAACTGTTTTTT. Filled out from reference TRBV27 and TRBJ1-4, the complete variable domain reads EAQVTQNPRYLITVTGKKLTVTCSQNMNHEYMSWYRQDPGLGLRQIYYSMNVEVTDKGDVPEGYKVSRKEKRNFPLILESPSPNQTSLYFCATRGRGNEKLFFGSGTQLSVL.

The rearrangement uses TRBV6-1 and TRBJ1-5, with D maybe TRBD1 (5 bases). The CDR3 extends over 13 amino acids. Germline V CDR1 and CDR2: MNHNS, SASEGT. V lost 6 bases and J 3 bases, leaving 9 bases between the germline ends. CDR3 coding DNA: TGTGCCAGCAGGATGGGGGTCAATCAGCCCCAGCATTTT. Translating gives CASRMGVNQPQHF.

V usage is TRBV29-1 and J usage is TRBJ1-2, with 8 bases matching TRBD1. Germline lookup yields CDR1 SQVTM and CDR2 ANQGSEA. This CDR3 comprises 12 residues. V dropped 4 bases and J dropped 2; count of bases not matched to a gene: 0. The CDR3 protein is CSVGTGNYGYTF. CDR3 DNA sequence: TGCAGCGTTGGGACAGGGAACTATGGCTACACCTTC.

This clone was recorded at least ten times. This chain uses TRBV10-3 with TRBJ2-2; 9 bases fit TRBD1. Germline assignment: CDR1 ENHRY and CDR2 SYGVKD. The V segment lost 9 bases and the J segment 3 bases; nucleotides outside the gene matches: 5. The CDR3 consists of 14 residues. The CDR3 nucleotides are TGTGCCATAGGGACAGGGACTTACACCGGGGAGCTGTTTTTT. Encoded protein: CAIGTGTYTGELFF.

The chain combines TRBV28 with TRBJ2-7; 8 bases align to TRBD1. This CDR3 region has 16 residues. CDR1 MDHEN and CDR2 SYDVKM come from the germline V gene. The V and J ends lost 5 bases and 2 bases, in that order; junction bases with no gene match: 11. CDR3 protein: CASSLSQGAGTYEQYF. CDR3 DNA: TGTGCCAGCAGTCTCTCTCAGGGGGCGGGTACCTACGAGCAGTACTTC.

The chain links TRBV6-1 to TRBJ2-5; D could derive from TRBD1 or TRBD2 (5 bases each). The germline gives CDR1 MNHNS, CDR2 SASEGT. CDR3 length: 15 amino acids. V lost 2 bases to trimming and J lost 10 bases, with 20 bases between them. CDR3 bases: TGTGCCAGCAGTGAACTCTCGCTTGGGACCCGTAGCCAGTACTTC. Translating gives CASSELSLGTRSQYF.

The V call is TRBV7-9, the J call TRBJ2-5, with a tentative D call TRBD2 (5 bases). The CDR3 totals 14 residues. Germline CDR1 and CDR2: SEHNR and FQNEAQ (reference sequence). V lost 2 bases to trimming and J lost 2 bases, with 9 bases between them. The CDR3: CASSLPGVQETQYF. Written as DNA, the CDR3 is TGTGCCAGCAGCTTACCCGGGGTACAAGAGACCCAGTACTTC.

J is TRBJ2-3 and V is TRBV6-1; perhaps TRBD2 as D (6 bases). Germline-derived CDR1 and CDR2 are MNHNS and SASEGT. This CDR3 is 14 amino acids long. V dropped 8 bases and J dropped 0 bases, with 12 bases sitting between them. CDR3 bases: TGTGCCAGCGAACGGGGGACTAGCACAGATACGCAGTATTTT. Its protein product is CASERGTSTDTQYF.

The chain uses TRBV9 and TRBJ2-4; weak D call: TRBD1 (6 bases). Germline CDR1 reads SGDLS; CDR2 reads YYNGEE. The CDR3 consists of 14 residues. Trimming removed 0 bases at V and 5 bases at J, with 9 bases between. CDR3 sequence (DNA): TGTGCCAGCAGCGTAGTCCCAGGGGAAAACATTCAGTACTTC. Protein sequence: CASSVVPGENIQYF.

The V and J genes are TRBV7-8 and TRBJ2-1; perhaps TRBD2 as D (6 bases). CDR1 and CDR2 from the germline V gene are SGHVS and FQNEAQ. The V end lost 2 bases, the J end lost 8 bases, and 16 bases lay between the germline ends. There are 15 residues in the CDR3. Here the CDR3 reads CASSLRLGVVYEQFF. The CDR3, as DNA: TGTGCCAGCAGCTTAAGACTAGGTGTTGTCTATGAGCAGTTCTTC.

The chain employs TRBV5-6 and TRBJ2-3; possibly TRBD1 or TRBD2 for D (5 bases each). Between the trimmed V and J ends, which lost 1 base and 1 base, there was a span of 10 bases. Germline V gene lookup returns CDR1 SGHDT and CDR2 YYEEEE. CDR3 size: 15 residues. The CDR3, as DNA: TGTGCCAGCAGCTTGAGAGGGGTCCGCACAGATACGCAGTATTTT. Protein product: CASSLRGVRTDTQYF.

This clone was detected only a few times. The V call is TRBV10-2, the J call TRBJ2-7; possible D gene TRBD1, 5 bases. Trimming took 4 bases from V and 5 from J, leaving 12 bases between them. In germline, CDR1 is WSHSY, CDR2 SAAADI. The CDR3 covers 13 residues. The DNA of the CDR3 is TGCGCCAGCAGTGCAGGGAAGACACACGAGCAGTACTTC. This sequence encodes CASSAGKTHEQYF.

This CDR3 reads CASSLGRVATEAFF. The CDR3 bases are TGTGCCAGCAGCTTGGGAAGGGTTGCCACTGAAGCTTTCTTT. This chain joins TRBV5-4 and TRBJ1-1; no reliable D call. Trimming took 0 bases from V and 4 from J, leaving 10 bases between them. The V gene's germline CDR1 is SGHNT and CDR2 YYREEE (reference sequence). The CDR3 has 14 amino acids.

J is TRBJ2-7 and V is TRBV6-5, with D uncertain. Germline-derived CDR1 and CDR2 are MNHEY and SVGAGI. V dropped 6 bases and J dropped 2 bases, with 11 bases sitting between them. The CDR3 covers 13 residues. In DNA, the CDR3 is TGTGCCAGCAGGAGATGGAGTACCTACGAGCAGTACTTC. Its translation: CASRRWSTYEQYF.

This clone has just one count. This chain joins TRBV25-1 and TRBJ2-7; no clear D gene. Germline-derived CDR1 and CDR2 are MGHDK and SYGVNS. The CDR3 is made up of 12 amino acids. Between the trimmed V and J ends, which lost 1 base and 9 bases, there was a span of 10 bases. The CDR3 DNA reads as TGTGCCAGCAGTGAATTCGAGTCGGCGCAGTACTTC. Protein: CASSEFESAQYF.

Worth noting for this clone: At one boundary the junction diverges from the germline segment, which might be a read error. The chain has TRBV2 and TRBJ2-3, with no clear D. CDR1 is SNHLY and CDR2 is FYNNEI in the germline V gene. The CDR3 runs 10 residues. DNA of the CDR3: TGTGCCAGCAGCAGAGATACGCAGTATTTT. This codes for CASSRDTQYF.